The T cell receptor beta chain described here comes from a study of naive and memory T cell subsets. The germline V and J ends were trimmed by 5 bases and 11 bases, with 19 bases remaining between them. Germline V gene sequence: CDR1 MNHEY, CDR2 SVGAGI. This CDR3 has 13 amino acids. The SP2 primer and nested alpha and beta constant region primers amplified ligated cDNA in four rounds. Using its own MiXCR run on the 5' RACE reads, TCRdb lists one record per CDR3 protein. The sample holds about 62,000 distinct CDR3 sequences, approximately 8% seen once. TCR cDNA received a 3' ligated oligonucleotide that carried a UMI. Whole blood, roughly 2.6 ml, came from adult healthy volunteers.

V usage is TRBV6-5 and J usage is TRBJ2-7; D is possibly TRBD2 (6 bases). This receptor was identified in a female donor in good health. This chain's CDR3 is CASSPRPVGGKYF. As DNA, the CDR3 is TGTGCCAGCAGTCCCCGGCCGGTGGGGGGAAAGTACTTC.